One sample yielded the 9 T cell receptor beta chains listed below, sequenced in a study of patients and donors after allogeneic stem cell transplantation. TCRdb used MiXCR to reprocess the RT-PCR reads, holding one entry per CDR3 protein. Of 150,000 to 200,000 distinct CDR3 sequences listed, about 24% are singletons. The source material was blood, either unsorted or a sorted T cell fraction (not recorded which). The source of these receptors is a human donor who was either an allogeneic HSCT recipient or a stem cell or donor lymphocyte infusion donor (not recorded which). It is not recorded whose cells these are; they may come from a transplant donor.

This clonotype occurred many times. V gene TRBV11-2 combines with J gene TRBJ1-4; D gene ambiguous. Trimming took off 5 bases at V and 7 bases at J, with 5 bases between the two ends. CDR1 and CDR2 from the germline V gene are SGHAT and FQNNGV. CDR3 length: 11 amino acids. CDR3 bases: TGTGCCAGCAGCCCAGCTGAAAAACTGTTTTTT. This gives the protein CASSPAEKLFF. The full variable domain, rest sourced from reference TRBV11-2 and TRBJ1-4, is EAGVAQSPRYKIIEKRQSVAFWCNPISGHATLYWYQQILGQGPKLLIQFQNNGVVDDSQLPKDRFSAERLKGVDSTLKIQPAKLEDSAVYLCASSPAEKLFFGSGTQLSVL.

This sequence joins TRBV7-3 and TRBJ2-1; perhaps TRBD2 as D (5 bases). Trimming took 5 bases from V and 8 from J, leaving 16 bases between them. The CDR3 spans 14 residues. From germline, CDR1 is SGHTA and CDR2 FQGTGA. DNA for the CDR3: TGTGCCAGCAGCGTGGCCGGGAACGTCGATGAGCAGTTCTTC. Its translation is CASSVAGNVDEQFF.

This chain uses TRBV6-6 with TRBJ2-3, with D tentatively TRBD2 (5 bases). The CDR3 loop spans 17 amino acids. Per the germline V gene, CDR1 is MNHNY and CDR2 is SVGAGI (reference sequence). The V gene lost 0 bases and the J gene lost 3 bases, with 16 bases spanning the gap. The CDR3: CASSYSRGRRGTDTQYF. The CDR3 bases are TGTGCCAGCAGTTACTCGAGAGGGCGCCGGGGAACAGATACGCAGTATTTT.

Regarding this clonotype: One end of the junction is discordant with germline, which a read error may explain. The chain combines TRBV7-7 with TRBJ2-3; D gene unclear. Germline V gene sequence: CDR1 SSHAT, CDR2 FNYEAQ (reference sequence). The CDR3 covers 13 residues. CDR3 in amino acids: CASSPDNSDTQYF. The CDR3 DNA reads TGTGCTAGCAGCCCCGACAATTCAGATACGCAGTATTTT.

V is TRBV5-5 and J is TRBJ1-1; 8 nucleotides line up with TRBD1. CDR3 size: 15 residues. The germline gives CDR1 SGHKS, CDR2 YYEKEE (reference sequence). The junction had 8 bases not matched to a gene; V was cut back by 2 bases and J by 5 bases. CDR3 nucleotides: TGTGCCAGCAGCTTAGACGGACAGGGAGGGACTGAAGCTTTCTTT. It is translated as CASSLDGQGGTEAFF. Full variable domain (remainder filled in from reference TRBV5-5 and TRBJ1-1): DAGVTQSPTHLIKTRGQQVTLRCSPISGHKSVSWYQQVLGQGPQFIFQYYEKEERGRGNFPDRFSARQFPNYSSELNVNALLLGDSALYLCASSLDGQGGTEAFFGQGTRLTVV.

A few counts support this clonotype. The CDR3 region is CASNSPGLYEQYF. The CDR3 DNA follows: TGTGCCAGCAACAGTCCGGGTCTCTACGAGCAGTACTTC. The chain couples TRBV25-1 to TRBJ2-7; D gene uncertain. Per germline, CDR1 MGHDK and CDR2 SYGVNS. This CDR3 has 13 residues. V lost 7 bases and J 3 bases, leaving 13 bases between the germline ends.

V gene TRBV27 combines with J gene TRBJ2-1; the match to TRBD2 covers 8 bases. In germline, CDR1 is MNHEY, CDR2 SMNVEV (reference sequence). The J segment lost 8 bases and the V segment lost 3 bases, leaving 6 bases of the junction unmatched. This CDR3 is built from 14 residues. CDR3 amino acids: CASSFSGAFDEQFF. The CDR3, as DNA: TGTGCCAGCAGTTTTAGCGGGGCCTTTGATGAGCAGTTCTTC.

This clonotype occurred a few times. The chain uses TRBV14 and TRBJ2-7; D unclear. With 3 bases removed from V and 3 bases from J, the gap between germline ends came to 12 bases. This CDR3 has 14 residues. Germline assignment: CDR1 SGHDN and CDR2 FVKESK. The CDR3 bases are TGTGCCAGCAGCCAGACCAACTTTAACTACGAGCAGTACTTC. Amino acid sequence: CASSQTNFNYEQYF.

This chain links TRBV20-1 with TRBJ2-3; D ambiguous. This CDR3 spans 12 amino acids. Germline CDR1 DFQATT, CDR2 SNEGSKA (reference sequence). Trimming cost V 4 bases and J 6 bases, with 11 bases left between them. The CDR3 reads CSAKLGSDTQYF. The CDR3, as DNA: TGCAGTGCTAAATTAGGAAGCGATACGCAGTATTTT.